Each of the 23 T cell receptor beta chains below was sequenced from the same sample in a study of T cells in Graves' hyperthyroidism and ophthalmopathy. Researchers amplified the TCR beta CDR3 regions from RNA transcripts. Primed by the HTBI set, a first-round RT-PCR was run on the TCR CDR3. Via MiXCR, TCRdb re-called the multiplex PCR reads, giving one row per CDR3 protein. The repertoire holds some 400,000 distinct CDR3 sequences, with more than 11% as singletons. Sequenced: blood. The receptors here all came from a woman aged 60-75 years with Graves' hyperthyroidism.

This clonotype was counted many times. The rearrangement uses TRBV7-3 and TRBJ2-3; TRBD2 aligns across 12 bases. J was trimmed by 5 bases and V by 5 bases; bases with no gene match: 8. Germline CDR1 reads SGHTA; CDR2 reads FQGTGA. This CDR3 is 16 amino acids long. The CDR3 DNA reads TGTGCCAGCAGCGACGGACTAGCGGGAACGGGAGATACGCAGTATTTT. Translated, it gives CASSDGLAGTGDTQYF. Variable domain in full (rest from reference TRBV7-3 and TRBJ2-3): GAGVSQTPSNKVTEKGKYVELRCDPISGHTALYWYRQSLGQGPEFLIYFQGTGAADDSGLPNDRFFAVRPEGSVSTLKIQRTERGDSAVYLCASSDGLAGTGDTQYFGPGTRLTVL.

This clonotype was seen many times. The rearrangement uses TRBV2 and TRBJ2-5; 11 nucleotides line up with TRBD1. CDR1 is SNHLY, CDR2 FYNNEI, per germline. Trimming removed 6 bases from V and 4 bases from J; junction bases left unmatched: 4. CDR3 size: 14 residues. CDR3 protein: CASRGQGVGETQYF. CDR3 nucleotides: TGTGCCAGCAGGGGACAGGGGGTTGGAGAGACCCAGTACTTC.

In this sample, this clonotype turned up many times. The rearrangement joins TRBV7-3 to TRBJ2-1, with D hard to call. The CDR3 contains 15 residues. Germline V gives CDR1 SGHTA, CDR2 FQGTGA. Trimming shortened V by 5 bases and J by 2 bases, and 13 bases separated the two germline ends. The CDR3, as DNA: TGTGCCAGCAGCCTGGACGACGCTCCCTACAATGAGCAGTTCTTC. This codes for CASSLDDAPYNEQFF.

Many counts were recorded for this clonotype. The rearrangement uses TRBV20-1 and TRBJ2-1, with 12 bases lining up with TRBD2. CDR3 length: 16 residues. Trimming cost V 5 bases and J 3 bases; bases outside gene matches: 8. Per germline, CDR1 DFQATT and CDR2 SNEGSKA (reference sequence). The CDR3 loop is CSASHPTSGSYNEQFF. The CDR3 DNA reads TGCAGTGCTTCACACCCGACTAGCGGGAGCTACAATGAGCAGTTCTTC.

This clonotype was seen at least ten times. This sequence joins TRBV27 and TRBJ2-1, with 8 bases matching TRBD2. Per germline, CDR1 MNHEY and CDR2 SMNVEV (reference sequence). Losses at the gene ends were 3 bases for V and 4 bases for J; bases not matched to a gene: 26. This CDR3 spans 22 amino acids. The CDR3 DNA sequence: TGTGCCAGCAGTTTCGACCCGCCCCGGGGGGAAACCGGGACTAGATCTTACAATGAGCAGTTCTTC. This encodes CASSFDPPRGETGTRSYNEQFF.

This clonotype was found a few times. The chain joins TRBV6-1 to TRBJ1-5, with 7 bases that match TRBD1. The CDR3 has 14 residues. Per the germline V gene, CDR1 is MNHNS and CDR2 is SASEGT. The V gene end was trimmed by 8 bases and the J gene end by 1 base; junction bases not matched to a gene: 5. The CDR3 is CASRSTGSNQPQHF. As DNA, the CDR3 is TGTGCCAGCCGGTCGACAGGGAGCAATCAGCCCCAGCATTTT.

This clonotype was recorded many times. V is TRBV5-1 and J is TRBJ2-7; no clear D. V shed 0 bases and J shed 2 bases, with 9 bases lying between them. The CDR3 extends over 14 amino acids. Germline CDR1 and CDR2: SGHRS and YFSETQ. The CDR3 nucleotides read TGCGCCAGCAGCTTGGGGGCCCAAGCCTACGAGCAGTACTTC. This gives the protein CASSLGAQAYEQYF.

This clonotype has just a few counts. The V call is TRBV2, the J call TRBJ2-2, with TRBD2 identical over 7 bases. The germline V gene has CDR1 SNHLY and CDR2 FYNNEI. This CDR3 is built from 15 residues. The junction had 10 bases not matched to a gene; V was cut back by 6 bases and J by 6 bases. CDR3 in DNA: TGTGCCAGCAGAGAGGGCGGGAGAGACGCCGGGGAGCTGTTTTTT. Residues: CASREGGRDAGELFF.

This clonotype was counted at least ten times. This chain links TRBV11-2 with TRBJ2-1; D possibly uses TRBD1 or TRBD2 (5 bases each). Per the germline V gene, CDR1 is SGHAT and CDR2 is FQNNGV. This CDR3 is 16 amino acids long. V was clipped by 1 base and J by 9 bases, with 19 bases between them. In nucleotides, the CDR3 is TGTGCCAGCAGCTTAGGGGTGGGAGTGGGGCTGGGTGAGCAGTTCTTC. It encodes CASSLGVGVGLGEQFF.

This clonotype was counted between two and nine times. The chain combines TRBV9 with TRBJ2-1; maybe TRBD1 (6 bases). The CDR3 spans 15 residues. V was shortened by 0 bases and J by 7 bases, with 14 bases between the two germline ends. Germline V CDR1 and CDR2: SGDLS, YYNGEE. CDR3 sequence reads: CASSVAGAKGNEQFF. CDR3 nucleotide sequence: TGTGCCAGCAGCGTAGCAGGGGCCAAGGGGAATGAGCAGTTCTTC.

The chain uses TRBV6-2 or TRBV6-3 and TRBJ2-5, with 7 nucleotides matching TRBD1. Losses at the gene ends were 5 bases for V and 4 bases for J; bases not matched to a gene: 7. The CDR3 totals 14 residues. The germline gives CDR1 MNHEY, CDR2 SVGEGT. This CDR3 is CASSDRAKVETQYF. CDR3 sequence (DNA): TGTGCCAGCAGTGACAGGGCCAAAGTAGAGACCCAGTACTTC.

This clonotype was picked up many times. The V call is TRBV2, the J call TRBJ1-1; D is ambiguous. The CDR3 loop spans 13 amino acids. V was trimmed by 5 bases and J by 6 bases, leaving 13 bases between them. Germline CDR1 is SNHLY and CDR2 is FYNNEI. DNA for the CDR3: TGTGCCAGCAGTCCGGCAGCTTGGCCTGAAGCTTTCTTT. Amino acid sequence: CASSPAAWPEAFF.

In regard to this clonotype: A much larger clone lies a single base off, so this may be a read error. The rearrangement uses TRBV27 and TRBJ1-1; possible D gene TRBD1, 6 bases. Germline values: CDR1 MNHEY, CDR2 SMNVEV (reference sequence). Trimming left V 0 bases short and J 6 bases short, with 23 bases between. The CDR3 length is 18 residues. CDR3 loop: CASSLSGGITGRGAEAFF. CDR3 nucleotide sequence: TGTGCCAGCAGTTTATCAGGGGGAATCACTGGACGGGGGGCTGAAGCTTTCTTT.

The chain carries TRBV3-1 and TRBJ2-5, with TRBD2 matching over 12 bases. The germline V gene encodes CDR1 LGHDT and CDR2 YNNKEL (reference sequence). J lost 5 bases, V lost 4 bases, and 14 bases had no gene match. This CDR3 has 18 residues. CDR3 sequence reads: CASSPSYSGTSGPETQYF. CDR3 sequence (DNA): TGTGCCAGCAGCCCATCCTACTCCGGGACTAGCGGGCCGGAGACCCAGTACTTC.

This clonotype was seen ten or more times. The J gene is TRBJ2-7, the V gene TRBV28; the D gene is possibly TRBD2 (5 bases). The CDR3 spans 14 residues. From germline, CDR1 is MDHEN and CDR2 SYDVKM. V was trimmed by 6 bases and J by 4 bases, leaving 16 bases between them. The CDR3 sequence: CASSNVFRRYEQYF. The CDR3 DNA follows: TGTGCCAGCAGCAACGTCTTCAGGAGGTACGAGCAGTACTTC.

The sample holds many counts of this clonotype. The chain combines TRBV2 with TRBJ2-3, with no clear D. Germline-derived CDR1 and CDR2 are SNHLY and FYNNEI. Trimming left V 2 bases short and J 2 bases short, with 14 bases between. The CDR3 is 16 amino acids. In DNA form, the CDR3 reads TGTGCCAGCAGTGAAATCGGCGGCTTTCCCACAGATACGCAGTATTTT. This sequence encodes CASSEIGGFPTDTQYF.

The table lists this clonotype with a count of one. V and J are TRBV28 and TRBJ1-5; possible D gene TRBD1, 6 bases. The CDR3 totals 13 residues. The germline V and J ends were trimmed by 8 bases and 3 bases, with 11 bases remaining between them. Germline lookup yields CDR1 MDHEN and CDR2 SYDVKM. CDR3 sequence reads: CASRGASNQPQHF. The CDR3 DNA follows: TGTGCCAGCCGGGGGGCCTCCAATCAGCCCCAGCATTTT. The whole variable domain, remainder taken from reference TRBV28 and TRBJ1-5, is DVKVTQSSRYLVKRTGEKVFLECVQDMDHENMFWYRQDPGLGLRLIYFSYDVKMKEKGDIPEGYSVSREKKERFSLILESASTNQTSMYLCASRGASNQPQHFGDGTRLSIL.

The table lists this clonotype with a few counts. The chain links TRBV4-2 to TRBJ2-3; D call uncertain. Deletions cut 8 bases from V and 0 bases from J, with 6 bases between. From germline, CDR1 is LGHNA and CDR2 YNFKEQ. The CDR3 runs to 12 residues. The CDR3: CASRGSTDTQYF. The DNA for the CDR3 is TGTGCCAGCCGAGGTAGCACAGATACGCAGTATTTT.

The table lists this clonotype with many counts. The V call is TRBV5-1, the J call TRBJ2-1; the D is unclear. Trimming shortened V by 4 bases and J by 6 bases, and 11 bases separated the two germline ends. Germline values: CDR1 SGHRS, CDR2 YFSETQ. This CDR3 has 13 amino acids. CDR3 DNA: TGCGCCAGCAGCCCTCCCTTACCCAATGAGCAGTTCTTC. It encodes CASSPPLPNEQFF.

In this sample, this clonotype turned up a few times. The rearrangement uses TRBV6-1 and TRBJ2-1; 8 positions match TRBD1. V shed 6 bases and J 2 bases; nucleotides not matched to a gene: 6. This CDR3 has 15 residues. The germline gives CDR1 MNHNS, CDR2 SASEGT. CDR3 region: CASRQEDRAYNEQFF. As DNA, the CDR3 is TGTGCCAGCAGACAAGAGGACAGGGCCTACAATGAGCAGTTCTTC.

This clonotype was seen ten or more times. The gene calls are TRBV12-3 or TRBV12-4 and TRBJ2-7, with TRBD2 as a possible D gene (5 bases). With 1 base removed from V and 2 bases from J, the gap between germline ends came to 6 bases. The CDR3 spans 13 residues. The CDR3 DNA reads TGTGCCAGCAGTTTAGTCGGGGCCTACGAGCAGTACTTC. The encoded protein is CASSLVGAYEQYF.

This clonotype was observed a few times. The CDR3 loop reads CASSRASGKSYEQFF. The CDR3 coding sequence is TGTGCCAGCAGCCGCGCTAGCGGAAAATCCTACGAGCAGTTCTTC. The rearrangement uses TRBV3-1 and TRBJ2-7, with 7 bases that match TRBD2. The last part of the DNA fits TRBJ2-1 better; the J call may be wrong. Germline CDR1 LGHDT, CDR2 YNNKEL (reference sequence). The CDR3 is made up of 15 amino acids.

This clonotype was observed many times. The chain links TRBV7-2 to TRBJ1-2; D not resolved. The CDR3 loop spans 13 amino acids. The germline V gene encodes CDR1 SGHTA and CDR2 FQGNSA. The V gene lost 2 bases and the J gene lost 8 bases, with 12 bases spanning the gap. CDR3 in DNA: TGTGCCAGCAGCTTATCGGCAGCCGGCGGCTACACCTTC. Its protein product is CASSLSAAGGYTF.